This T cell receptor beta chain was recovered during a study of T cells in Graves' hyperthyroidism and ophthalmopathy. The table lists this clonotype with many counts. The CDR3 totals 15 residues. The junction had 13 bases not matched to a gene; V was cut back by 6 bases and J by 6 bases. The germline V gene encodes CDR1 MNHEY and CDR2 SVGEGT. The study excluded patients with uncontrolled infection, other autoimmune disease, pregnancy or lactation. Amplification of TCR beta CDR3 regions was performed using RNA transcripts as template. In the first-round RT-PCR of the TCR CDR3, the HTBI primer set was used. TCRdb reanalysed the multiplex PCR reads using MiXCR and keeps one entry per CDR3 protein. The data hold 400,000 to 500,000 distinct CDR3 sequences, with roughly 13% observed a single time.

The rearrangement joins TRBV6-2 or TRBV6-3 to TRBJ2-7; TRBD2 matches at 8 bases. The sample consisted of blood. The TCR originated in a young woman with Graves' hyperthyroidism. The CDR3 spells CASREDPRRGGEQYF. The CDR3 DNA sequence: TGTGCCAGCAGGGAAGACCCGAGACGGGGGGGCGAGCAGTACTTC.